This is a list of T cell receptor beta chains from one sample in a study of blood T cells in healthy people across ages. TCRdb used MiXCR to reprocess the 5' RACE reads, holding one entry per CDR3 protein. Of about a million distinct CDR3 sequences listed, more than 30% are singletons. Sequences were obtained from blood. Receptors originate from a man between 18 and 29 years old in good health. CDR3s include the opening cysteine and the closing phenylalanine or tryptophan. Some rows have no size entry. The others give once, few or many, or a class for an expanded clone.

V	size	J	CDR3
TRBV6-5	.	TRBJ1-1	CASRIWGQNTEAFF
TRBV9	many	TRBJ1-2	CASSAGTQLYGYTF
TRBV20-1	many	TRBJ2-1	CSARDWGRNEQFF
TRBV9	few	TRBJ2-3	CASSVDGGLVAQYF
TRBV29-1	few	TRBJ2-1	CSVVRGSKGSEQFF
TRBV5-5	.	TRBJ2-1	CASSLTYRDNNEQFF
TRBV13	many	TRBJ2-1	CASNPYTDRDYEQFF
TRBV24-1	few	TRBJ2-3	CATSGSADTQYF
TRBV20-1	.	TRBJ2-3	CSAREWGTGTDTQYF
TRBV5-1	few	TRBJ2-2	CASSLRGIGELFF
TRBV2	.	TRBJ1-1	CASISTGVSTEAFF
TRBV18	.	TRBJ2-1	CASSPPGSGAYNEQFF
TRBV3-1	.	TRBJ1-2	CASSKTGSYYGYTF
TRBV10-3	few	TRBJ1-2	CAISESGTPNYGYTF
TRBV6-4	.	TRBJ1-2	CASSGDGSTLYGYTF
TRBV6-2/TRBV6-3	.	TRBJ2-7	CASSFRLTGQTDNEQYF
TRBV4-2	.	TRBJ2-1	CASRERGNRGDSGNEQFF